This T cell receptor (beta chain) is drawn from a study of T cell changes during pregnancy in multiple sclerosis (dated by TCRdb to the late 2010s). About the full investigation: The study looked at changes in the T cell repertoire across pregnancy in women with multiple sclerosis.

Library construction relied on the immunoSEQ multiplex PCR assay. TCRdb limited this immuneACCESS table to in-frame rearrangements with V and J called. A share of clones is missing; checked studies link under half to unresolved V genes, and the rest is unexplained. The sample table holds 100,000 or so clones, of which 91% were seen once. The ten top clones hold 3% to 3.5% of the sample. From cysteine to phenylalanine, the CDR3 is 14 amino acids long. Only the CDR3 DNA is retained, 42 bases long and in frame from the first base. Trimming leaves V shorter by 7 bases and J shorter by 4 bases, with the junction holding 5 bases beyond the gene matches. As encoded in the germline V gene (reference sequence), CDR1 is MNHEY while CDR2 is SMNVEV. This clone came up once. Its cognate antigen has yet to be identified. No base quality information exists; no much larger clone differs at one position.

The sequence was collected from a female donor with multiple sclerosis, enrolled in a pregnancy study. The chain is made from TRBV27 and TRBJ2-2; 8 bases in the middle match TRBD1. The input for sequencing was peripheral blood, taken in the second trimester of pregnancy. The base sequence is TGTGCCAGCAACCGACAGGGGCCCACCGGGGAGCTGTTTTTT. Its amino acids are CASNRQGPTGELFF.